This TCR beta chain was profiled in a study of CD8+CD57+ T cells in acquired aplastic anemia. At the level of the study: When averaged, DNA from sorted CD4+ and CD8+ cells came to 3 to 4 ug.

For sequencing, patients were chosen who had shown expansion of CD8+CD57+ cells by flow cytometry. Points from the study as a whole: It was found that roughly 29 CD8+ CDR3 sequences were shared between patients and controls.

TCR beta VDJ and CDR3 profiles were obtained from a genomic DNA template. TCRdb reprocessed the reads with MiXCR, giving one entry per CDR3 protein. Of around 80,000 distinct CDR3 sequences in the sample, about 70% were seen once. The germline CDR1 and CDR2 sequences are DFQATT and SNEGSKA (reference sequence). Deletions cut 1 base from V and 6 bases from J, with 15 bases between. The CDR3 is 14 residues long. To note about this clonotype: Its target is not known.

This receptor was identified in a human donor with aplastic anemia. The rearrangement links TRBV20-1 to TRBJ1-2, with no clear D. What was sequenced was sorted CD4+, CD8+, or CD8+CD57+ T cells (not recorded which) from PBMCs. The CDR3 reads CSARVHVEWDGYTF. The CDR3 DNA follows: TGCAGTGCTAGAGTTCATGTTGAATGGGATGGCTACACCTTC.